The TCR beta chain under discussion was sequenced for a study of cytomegalovirus exposure and HLA in healthy donors (dated by TCRdb to 2016 to 2017). Turning to the overall study: According to an earlier analysis of a few hundred of the donors, about 190 million T cells yielded over 100 million unique TCR beta sequences and 276 Gb of sequence data. Roughly 300 gigabases of sequencing data and approximately 85 million unique TCR sequences were included in an early release covering several hundred HLA-typed donors. The genetic ancestry cluster associated with self-reported Caucasian donors included roughly 84% of the 350 to 500 genotyped donors. The study was designed to test whether signatures of past pathogen exposure could be identified by cataloging public T cell receptors. The T cell repertoires of around 730 subjects were profiled by immunosequencing and related to cytomegalovirus serostatus. Along with the approximately 700-subject first cohort, a separate validation cohort of over a hundred different subjects was used. The study combined high-throughput TCR immunosequencing, statistical association of individual TCRs with disease status, and machine learning to predict cytomegalovirus infection status. To study patterns of TCR occurrence, a later analysis re-analyzed previously published TCR beta repertoires from around 670 donors and added high-resolution HLA genotyping. In the later analysis, no new phenotypic data were used to find candidate immune exposures; instead, reliance was placed on TCR beta sequences and their occurrence across donors. An earlier analysis of several hundred of the donors applied high-throughput TCR beta sequencing to assess whether each TCR beta V gene segment acted as functional or pseudogenic. Donor age, sex, ethnicity and CMV serostatus were collected together with the repertoire data. In a later genetic analysis, genome-wide SNP genotypes for about 55% of the 666 donors were used, and that subset was treated as a discovery cohort. All discovery cohort repertoires had been generated using a single sequencing platform. Both class I and class II loci were covered by HLA typing, at four-digit resolution. Typing coverage varied by locus: about 620-630 donors for A, B, C, DRB1 and DQB1; approximately 520 for DQA1; approximately 570 for DPA1; more than 450 for DPB1. About five DR-DQ haplotypes were handled as single units for association and clustering, since linkage in the cohort was strong. Among around 400 genotyped donors of the cohort, an average of approximately 240,000 unique TCR beta nucleotide sequences was sequenced per donor, of which about 18% were non-productive.

In total, 500 to 700 healthy bone marrow donors made up the cohort. All cohort members were sampled while nominally healthy, although unrecorded immune exposures were likely present. The donor tested CMV seropositive, placing the donor among the roughly 300 seropositive members of the cohort. A peripheral blood sample was collected from each donor, and TCR beta sequencing was performed on peripheral blood mononuclear cells. The Qiagen DNeasy Blood Extraction Kit was used to extract genomic DNA from the blood cell samples. Looking up the germline V gene yields CDR1 MGHRA and CDR2 YSYEKL. The CDR3 goes from the cysteine to the phenylalanine over 13 residues. The DNA shown is the 39-base CDR3, in frame from base 1. A distance of 5 bases separates the germline ends of V and J, which lose 0 bases and 3 bases respectively. A note on this clone: What antigen it recognizes has not been identified. Base quality data are lacking; no much larger clone is found one base away.

The library relied on the immunoSEQ multiplex PCR assay. The multiplex PCR relied on a mix of 60 forward primers for TCR Vbeta segments and 13 reverse primers for TCR Jbeta segments. Amplification of the CDR3 region of rearranged TCR beta genes was performed with a multiplex PCR assay on genomic DNA. Amplified TCR beta libraries were sequenced as 87-base-pair reads on the Illumina HiSeq System. The study's own analysis went as follows. In a later analysis, about 80 million unique TCR beta chains were counted across the roughly 610 repertoires, and around 10 million of these chains were shared by at least two donors. A nearest-neighbor algorithm error-corrected the raw reads and collapsed the reads into unique sequences, merging closely related sequences to remove PCR and sequencing errors. V, D and J gene segments were assigned by aligning CDR3 sequences to IMGT reference sequences. For a sequence to be retained, a match of at least six nucleotides to both a V gene segment and a J gene segment was required. Rearrangements were classified as productive when the CDR3 lacked stop codons and remained in frame with V and J, and all other rearrangements were classified as non-productive. CDR3 was defined by IMGT convention, running from the second conserved V-encoded cysteine to the conserved J-encoded phenylalanine. In an earlier analysis of approximately 590 of the donors, sequences lacking an unambiguous match to a single V gene segment were excluded. An earlier analysis of several hundred of the donors classified V segments as functional when productive rearrangements were above 56.7% and as segregating when the standard deviation between donors was above 5%. A statistical classification framework was built to diagnose cytomegalovirus status from the catalog of TCR beta chain sequences. A later analysis assigned V and J genes by comparing TCR nucleotide sequences with IMGT/GENE-DB human TR gene sequences. A later analysis assigned CDR3 sequences and most-parsimonious VDJ recombination scenarios with the TCRdist pipeline. A later analysis defined each TCR beta chain by its CDR3 amino acid sequence plus V-gene family, and excluded reads lacking a unique V-gene family. In a later analysis, 450 to 600 highly shared, low-generation-probability nucleotide sequences were removed to address suspected cross-contamination and a sequencing artifact. In a later analysis, a clonal expansion index was calculated for each public chain from normalized within-repertoire ranks of inferred template counts. A later analysis computed generation probabilities with a VDJ recombination model fitted to out-of-frame rearrangements, and checked the results against IGoR. In a later analysis, TCR-TCR, TCR-HLA and TCR-CMV co-occurrence was scored with hypergeometric tests, and a repertoire-size bias correction was applied to TCR pairs. In a later analysis, false discovery rates were estimated by permuting HLA or CMV assignments 20 times. A later analysis grouped co-occurring TCRs with DBSCAN, adding TCRdist sequence similarity when clustering within HLA-allele-positive subsets. Co-occurrence clustering excluded repertoires with fewer than 30,000 or more than 120,000 public chains, plus five with anomalous nucleotide sharing. TCRdb provides this immuneACCESS table in a form limited to in-frame rearrangements. Some clones are lacking; in checked studies, under half of them reflect an unresolved V gene, and why the rest are absent is not known. The V and J calls and clone size come from that table; D and trimming were worked out from the DNA. The sample table records 150,000 to 200,000 clones; 60% to 80% of these occur just once. The leading ten clones occupy around 0.97% of the sample.

Broader findings and caveats from the paper: Roughly uniform sequencing depth across donors was assumed in presence/absence analyses, although this assumption may not hold. At a false discovery rate of 0.05, a later analysis linked roughly 17,000 TCR beta sequences to specific HLA alleles. According to a later genetic analysis, donors in an Asian-associated ancestry cluster had fewer N-insertions in productive TCRs than the approximately 670-donor mean. The classifier was reported to diagnose cytomegalovirus status with high specificity and sensitivity in both the original cohort and the validation cohort. Most TCR sequences were seen in very few donors, while some public TCRs were found in many individuals. Some IMGT-functional V segments, including TRBV6-2 and TRBV6-3, could not be told apart with the 87-base-pair reads, so those segments were excluded. A later genetic analysis associated a missense DCLRE1C variant with V-gene and J-gene trimming of TCR beta chains, and an independent cohort replicated the association. In an earlier analysis of some 500 of the donors, most TCR beta V segments appeared in productive rearrangements about 90% or about 30% of the time, broadly matching IMGT annotations. The only immune exposure information available for the cohort was CMV serostatus. Correlated functional status among segregating V segments might reflect linkage disequilibrium, but an unknown experimental factor could not be ruled out. Because counts were too low, about 18 rarely observed V segments, including chromosome 9 orphons, were left out of the earlier analysis of approximately 580 of the donors. A cluster of highly shared sequence variants was judged likely to be a technical artifact of the sequencing pipeline. The study listed 150 to 200 TCR beta chains as associated with cytomegalovirus. According to the authors, the approach could potentially be generalized to other disease states and immunological phenotypes. In vitro tests confirmed that a few of the cytomegalovirus-associated TCR beta chains recognize cytomegalovirus antigens. The cohort was sequenced for TCR beta chains only, and without alpha or paired-chain data the features that could be detected were limited. A later analysis reported that several top co-occurrence clusters appeared linked to parvovirus B19, influenza, CMV and Epstein-Barr virus. In a later analysis, TCR association rates were found to vary across HLA loci, with the most associated TCRs seen for DRB1 alleles and the fewest for HLA-C alleles. A later analysis found that most CMV-associated TCR beta chains appeared HLA-restricted, with HLA associations seemingly driven largely by CMV exposure. Because HLA typing was unavailable for some donors at each locus, only the typed subset was used in association tests. A further reported finding was that TCR beta sequences accurately predicted the HLA-A and HLA-B alleles for most subjects in the first cohort. When HLA alleles, especially DR and DQ, strongly co-occurred, TCR associations were difficult to assign to individual alleles. In a later analysis, HLA-associated TCR beta chains showed more clonal expansion and lower generation probabilities than non-associated chains that were equally common.

Sequencing used PBMCs. The receptor was isolated from a woman aged 45 to 65 in good health and CMV-seropositive. The V and J segments used are TRBV4-1 and TRBJ1-1; the D gene assignment is ambiguous. CDR3 protein: CASSQDRYTEAFF. The nucleotide sequence is given as TGCGCCAGCAGCCAAGATAGATACACTGAAGCTTTCTTT.